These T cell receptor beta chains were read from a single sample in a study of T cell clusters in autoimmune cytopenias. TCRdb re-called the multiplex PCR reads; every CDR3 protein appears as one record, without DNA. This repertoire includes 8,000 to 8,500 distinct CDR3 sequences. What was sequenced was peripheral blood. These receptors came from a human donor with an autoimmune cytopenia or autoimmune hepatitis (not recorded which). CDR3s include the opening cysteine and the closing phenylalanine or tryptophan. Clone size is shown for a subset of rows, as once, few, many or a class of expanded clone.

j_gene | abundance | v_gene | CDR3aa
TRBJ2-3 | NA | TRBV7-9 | CASSLDVDTQYF
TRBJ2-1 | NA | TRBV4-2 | CASSQDSVTSGGNEQFF
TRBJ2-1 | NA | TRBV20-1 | CSALTHNEQFF
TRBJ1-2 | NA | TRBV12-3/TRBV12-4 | CASRQAVGGYTF
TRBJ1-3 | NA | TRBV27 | CASSLGTASGNTIYF
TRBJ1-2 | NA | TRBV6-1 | CASRLSVTNYGYTF
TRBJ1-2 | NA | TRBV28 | CASSPSLAGGFDYTF
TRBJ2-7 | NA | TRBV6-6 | CANTRTSSYEQYF
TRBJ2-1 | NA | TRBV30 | CACLWEFNNEQFF
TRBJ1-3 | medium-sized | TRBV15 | CATSRDRFDSGLSSSGNTIYF
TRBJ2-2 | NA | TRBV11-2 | CASSLVRAGELFF
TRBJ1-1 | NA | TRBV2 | CASSRSWGVDTEAFF
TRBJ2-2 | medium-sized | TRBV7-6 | CASSLVFEDRGHTGELFF
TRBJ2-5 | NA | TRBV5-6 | CASSLGGQGKETQYF
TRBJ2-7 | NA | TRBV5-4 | CASSSLAAREQYF
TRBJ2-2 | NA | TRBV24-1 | CATSDYPGTGELFF
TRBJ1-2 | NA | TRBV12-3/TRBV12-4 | CASSPGYYGYTF
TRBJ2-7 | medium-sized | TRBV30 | CAWSSIPGQLYEQYF
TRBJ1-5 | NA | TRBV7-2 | CASSQGTGNQPQHF
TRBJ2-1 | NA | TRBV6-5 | CASTPFGGERANEQFF